This TCR beta chain stems from a study of monozygotic twins with inflammatory bowel disease. The template-switching step introduced UMIs that carried a 6-nucleotide sample barcode. TCRdb reprocessed the 5' RACE reads and keeps a single row for each CDR3 protein, giving no DNA. This sample's table has a few hundred thousand distinct CDR3 sequences. The CDR3 loop spans 17 amino acids. Germline loops: CDR1 MNHEY, CDR2 SVGAGI. This TCR derives from a human donor with ulcerative colitis or Crohn's disease, or a healthy co-twin of an affected twin (not recorded which). The genes are TRBV6-5 and TRBJ2-7; TCRdb gives TRBD1 as the D gene, but with no DNA this cannot be confirmed. Sequencing was done on a sample of blood. CDR3 region: CASSYSQGWGRAYEQYF.